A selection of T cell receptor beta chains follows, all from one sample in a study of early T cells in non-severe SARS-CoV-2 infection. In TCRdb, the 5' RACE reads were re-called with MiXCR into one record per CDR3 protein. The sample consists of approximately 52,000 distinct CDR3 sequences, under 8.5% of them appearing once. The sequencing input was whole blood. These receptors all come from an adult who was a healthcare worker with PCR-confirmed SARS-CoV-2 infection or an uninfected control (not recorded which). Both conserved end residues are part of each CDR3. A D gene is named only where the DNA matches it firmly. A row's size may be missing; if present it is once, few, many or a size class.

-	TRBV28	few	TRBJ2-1	CASSLPSAGRSYNEQFF	TGTGCCAGCAGTTTACCTTCGGCGGGAAGGTCCTACAATGAGCAGTTCTTC
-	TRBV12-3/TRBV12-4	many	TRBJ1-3	CASSPTGSGNTIYF	TGTGCCAGCAGCCCGACAGGCTCTGGAAACACCATATATTTT
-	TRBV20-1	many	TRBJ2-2	CSARDLGRDTGELFF	TGCAGTGCTAGAGATTTGGGGCGCGACACCGGGGAGCTGTTTTTT
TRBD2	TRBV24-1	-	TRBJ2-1	CATSGTSGGNEQFF	TGTGCCACCAGCGGGACTAGCGGGGGAAATGAGCAGTTCTTC
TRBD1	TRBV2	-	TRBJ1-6	CASTPTGYNSPLHF	TGTGCCAGCACTCCGACAGGGTATAATTCACCCCTCCACTTT
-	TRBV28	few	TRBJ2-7	CASSTRETGTYEQYF	TGTGCCAGCAGCACCCGGGAGACAGGGACCTACGAGCAGTACTTC
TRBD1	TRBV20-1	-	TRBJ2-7	CSALRDRTTYEQYF	TGCAGTGCCCTCCGGGACAGGACAACCTACGAGCAGTACTTC
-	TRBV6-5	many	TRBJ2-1	CASRQNFDRPHDHNEQFF	TGTGCCAGCAGGCAAAACTTCGACAGGCCCCACGATCACAATGAGCAGTTCTTC
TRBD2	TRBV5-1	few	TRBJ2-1	CASSLDGRYYGEQFF	TGCGCCAGCAGCTTGGACGGGAGGTACTACGGTGAGCAGTTCTTC
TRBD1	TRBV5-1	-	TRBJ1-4	CASSLEGQGHGANEKLFF	TGCGCCAGCAGCTTGGAAGGACAGGGGCACGGTGCGAATGAAAAACTGTTTTTT
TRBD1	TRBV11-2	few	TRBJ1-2	CASSLETGTGLNGYTF	TGTGCCAGCAGCTTAGAAACCGGGACAGGTCTAAATGGCTACACCTTC
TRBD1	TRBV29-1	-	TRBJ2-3	CSVARTGVKDTQYF	TGCAGCGTCGCTAGGACAGGGGTGAAAGATACGCAGTATTTT
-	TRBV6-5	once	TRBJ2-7	CASSIHVGTYEQYF	TGTGCCAGCAGTATCCATGTGGGAACCTACGAGCAGTACTTC
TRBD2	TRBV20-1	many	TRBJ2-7	CSARDSGYGRAEEQYF	TGCAGTGCTAGAGATTCAGGGTACGGGAGGGCCGAAGAGCAGTACTTC
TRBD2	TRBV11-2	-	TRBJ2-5	CASSLVIAGETQYF	TGTGCCAGCAGCTTAGTAATAGCGGGCGAGACCCAGTACTTC
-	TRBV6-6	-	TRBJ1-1	CASSAQVNTEAFF	TGTGCCAGCAGTGCACAGGTGAACACTGAAGCTTTCTTT
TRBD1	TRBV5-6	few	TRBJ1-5	CASSLSPGKGANQPQHF	TGTGCCAGCAGCTTGAGTCCGGGAAAGGGGGCAAATCAGCCCCAGCATTTT
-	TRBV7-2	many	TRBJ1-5	CASSLRLNQPQHF	TGTGCCAGCAGCTTGCGTCTCAATCAGCCCCAGCATTTT
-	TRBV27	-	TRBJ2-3	CASSLLGPTDTQYF	TGTGCCAGCAGTTTACTCGGACCCACAGATACGCAGTATTTT
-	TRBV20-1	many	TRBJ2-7	CSARGTFSNYEQYF	TGCAGTGCTAGAGGGACCTTCTCGAATTACGAGCAGTACTTC
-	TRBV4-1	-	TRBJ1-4	CASSQAWSNEKLFF	TGCGCCAGCAGCCAAGCTTGGTCTAATGAAAAACTGTTTTTT
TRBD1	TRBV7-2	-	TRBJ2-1	CASSSGTGGIHEQFF	TGTGCCAGCAGCTCCGGGACAGGGGGGATCCATGAGCAGTTCTTC
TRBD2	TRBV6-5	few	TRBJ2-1	CASSPPDSGSQHNEQFF	TGTGCCAGCAGTCCGCCCGATAGCGGGTCCCAACACAATGAGCAGTTCTTC
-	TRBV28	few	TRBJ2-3	CASQDSSTDTQYF	TGTGCCAGCCAGGACAGCTCCACAGATACGCAGTATTTT
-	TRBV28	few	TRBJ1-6	CASSPDNSYNSPLHF	TGTGCCAGCAGCCCCGACAACTCCTATAATTCACCCCTCCACTTT
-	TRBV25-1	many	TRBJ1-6	CASSRLRSPLHF	TGTGCCAGCAGTCGGCTGCGGTCACCCCTCCACTTT
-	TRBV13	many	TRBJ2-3	CASSSRLEAHTDTQYF	TGTGCCAGCAGCTCGAGACTAGAGGCCCACACAGATACGCAGTATTTT
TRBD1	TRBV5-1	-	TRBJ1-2	CASSLAGTALFGYTF	TGCGCCAGCAGCTTGGCGGGGACAGCCCTTTTCGGCTACACCTTC
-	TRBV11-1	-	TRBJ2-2	CASSLLRGTGELFF	TGTGCCAGCAGCTTACTGCGAGGCACCGGGGAGCTGTTTTTT
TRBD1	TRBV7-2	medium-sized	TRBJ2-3	CASSRTGGKRTDTQYF	TGTGCCAGCAGCCGGACAGGGGGGAAACGCACAGATACGCAGTATTTT
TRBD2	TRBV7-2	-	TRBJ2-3	CASSVLAGGFPTDTQYF	TGTGCCAGCAGCGTACTAGCGGGGGGGTTCCCCACAGATACGCAGTATTTT
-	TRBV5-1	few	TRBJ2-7	CASSLGARGGEQYF	TGCGCCAGCAGCTTGGGAGCCAGAGGCGGGGAGCAGTACTTC
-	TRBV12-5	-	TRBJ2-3	CASGLSIAEADTQYF	TGTGCTAGTGGTTTAAGTATAGCGGAAGCAGATACGCAGTATTTT
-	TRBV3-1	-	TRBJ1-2	CASSQGLANTF	TGTGCCAGCAGCCAGGGATTGGCTAACACCTTC
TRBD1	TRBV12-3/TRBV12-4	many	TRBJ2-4	CASSLRTGWENIQYF	TGTGCCAGCAGCCTTAGGACAGGGTGGGAAAACATTCAGTACTTC
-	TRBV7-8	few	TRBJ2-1	CASSKTAYYNEQFF	TGTGCCAGCAGCAAGACAGCGTACTACAATGAGCAGTTCTTC
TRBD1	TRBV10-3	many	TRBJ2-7	CAISELRTGVYEQYF	TGTGCCATCAGTGAGCTCAGGACAGGGGTCTACGAGCAGTACTTC
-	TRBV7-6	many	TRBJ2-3	CASSRHDPQNTDTQYF	TGTGCCAGCAGCCGACACGATCCGCAAAACACAGATACGCAGTATTTT
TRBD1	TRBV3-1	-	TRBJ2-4	CASSTPRTGVNIQYF	TGTGCCAGCAGCACCCCTAGGACAGGGGTCAACATTCAGTACTTC
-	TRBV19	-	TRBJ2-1	CASSIGASSISSYNEQFF	TGTGCCAGTAGTATAGGGGCTAGCTCTATAAGCTCCTACAATGAGCAGTTCTTC
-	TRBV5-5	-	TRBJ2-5	CASSGGQTATKETQYF	TGTGCCAGCAGCGGAGGACAGACAGCGACTAAAGAGACCCAGTACTTC
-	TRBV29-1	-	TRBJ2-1	CSAIDNEQFF	TGCAGCGCCATCGACAATGAGCAGTTCTTC
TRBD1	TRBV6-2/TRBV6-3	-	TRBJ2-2	CASSRTGAGTGELFF	TGTGCCAGCAGTCGGACAGGGGCGGGCACCGGGGAGCTGTTTTTT
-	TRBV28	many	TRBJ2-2	CASSPQGYNTGELFF	TGTGCCAGCAGTCCCCAGGGGTACAACACCGGGGAGCTGTTTTTT
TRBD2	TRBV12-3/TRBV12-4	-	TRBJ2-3	CASSSGGGPPGDTQYF	TGTGCCAGCAGCTCGGGCGGGGGGCCCCCGGGAGATACGCAGTATTTT
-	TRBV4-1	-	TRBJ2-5	CASSQVRDQETQYF	TGCGCCAGCAGCCAAGTGAGGGACCAAGAGACCCAGTACTTC
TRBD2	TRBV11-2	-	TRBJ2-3	CASSKGLAGWEDTQYF	TGTGCCAGCAGCAAGGGACTAGCGGGGTGGGAAGATACGCAGTATTTT
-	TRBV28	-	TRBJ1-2	CASSLGDLTAGYTF	TGTGCCAGCAGTCTCGGGGACCTGACCGCTGGCTACACCTTC
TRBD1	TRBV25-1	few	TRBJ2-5	CASSEFQTGAHVGTQYF	TGTGCCAGCAGTGAATTTCAGACAGGGGCTCATGTTGGGACCCAGTACTTC